The next 10 T cell receptor beta chains were all read from a single sample in a study of T cell clonality in common variable immunodeficiency. Sequencing was performed with immunoSEQ multiplex PCR; in TCRdb, only in-frame clones are kept and a portion is missing. Observed are about 66,000 clones, no singletons, with the top ten taking around 1.7%. Sequenced material: peripheral blood mononuclear cells. All receptors derive from a person aged 18 to 75 in good health.

The sample holds many counts of this clone. The read halts 3 residues ahead of the CDR3 end, with the missing end drawn from the germline J gene. V and J are TRBV20-1 and TRBJ2-7; TRBD2 matches at 9 bases. The CDR3 length is 12 residues. From germline, CDR1 is DFQATT and CDR2 SNEGSKA (reference sequence). Trimming removed 4 bases from V and 6 bases from J; junction bases left unmatched: 4. The DNA read from the CDR3 is TGCAGTGCTAAAGGGACTAGCCGCGAG. Its translation is CSAKGTSRE. The CDR3 as a whole reads CSAKGTSREQYF.

This clone was counted at least ten times. The read terminates 3 residues ahead of where the CDR3 ends, so the germline J gene completes it. V usage is TRBV10-3 and J usage is TRBJ2-7; TRBD1 agrees at 7 bases. This CDR3 region has 14 residues. With V trimmed by 8 bases and J by 3 bases, 10 bases remained unmatched. The V gene's germline CDR1 is ENHRY and CDR2 SYGVKD. The CDR3 protein is CAISRQGEGYEQYF. Incomplete CDR3 DNA: TGTGCCATCTCGCGACAGGGCGAGGGCTACGAG.

This clone occurred many times. The CDR3 goes on 3 residues after the read ends, and that part is filled in from the germline J gene. The chain is built from TRBV14 and TRBJ1-1; TRBD1 is a possible D gene (6 bases). Trimming stripped 3 bases from V and 1 base from J, with 12 bases between. Germline V gives CDR1 SGHDN, CDR2 FVKESK. The CDR3 length is 15 residues. CDR3: CASSQQGRRNTEAFF. Incomplete CDR3 DNA: TGTGCCAGCAGCCAGCAGGGGAGGCGGAACACTGAA.

This clone has a count of ten or more. The read ends 3 residues before the CDR3 terminus; that terminus is restored from the germline J gene. The chain is built from TRBV2 and TRBJ2-3; D remains unclear. This CDR3 has 14 residues. Looked up from germline, CDR1 is SNHLY and CDR2 is FYNNEI. Trimming cost V 7 bases and J 4 bases, with 15 bases left between them. Partial CDR3 DNA: TGTGCCAGCAAGACTTCTTTCCCAGCAGATACG. Its protein product is CASKTSFPADT. The complete CDR3 reads CASKTSFPADTQYF. Using reference TRBV2 and TRBJ2-3 for the parts outside the CDR3, the full variable domain is EPEVTQTPSHQVTQMGQEVILRCVPISNHLYFYWYRQILGQKVEFLVSFYNNEISEKSEIFDDQFSVERPDGSNFTLKIRSTKLEDSAMYFCASKTSFPADTQYFGPGTRLTVL.

The table lists this clone with a few counts. The CDR3 end is not reached by the read, which stops 3 residues before it; the germline J gene fills it in. J is TRBJ1-1 and V is TRBV7-9; TRBD1 matches at 7 bases. The CDR3 totals 13 residues. Germline V lookup: CDR1 SEHNR, CDR2 FQNEAQ (reference sequence). V lost 5 bases to trimming and J lost 7 bases; unmatched junction nucleotides: 7. The CDR3 region is CASSPRDSYEAFF. The part of the CDR3 DNA that was read is TGTGCCAGCAGCCCCCGGGACAGCTATGAA.

This clone was seen a few times. The CDR3 is cut off 3 residues early in the read; its end comes from the germline J gene. This chain uses TRBV25-1 with TRBJ2-3; 12 bases agree with TRBD2. V lost 1 base and J lost 0; bases outside the gene matches: 2. CDR1 and CDR2 (germline): MGHDK, SYGVNS. This CDR3 region has 17 residues. Incomplete CDR3 DNA: TGTGCCAGCAGTGAATGGACTAGCGGGACGAGCACAGATACG. It codes for CASSEWTSGTSTDT. The full CDR3 sequence reads CASSEWTSGTSTDTQYF. The entire variable domain, with the rest obtained from reference TRBV25-1 and TRBJ2-3, is as follows: EADIYQTPRYLVIGTGKKITLECSQTMGHDKMYWYQQDPGMELHLIHYSYGVNSTEKGDLSSESTVSRIRTEHFPLTLESARPSHTSQYLCASSEWTSGTSTDTQYFGPGTRLTVL.

This clone was found many times. The CDR3 extends 3 residues past the end of the read, so its final part is completed from the germline J gene. This rearrangement joins TRBV28 to TRBJ2-1, with TRBD2 matching over 8 bases. Trimming at V came to 3 bases and at J to 6 bases, leaving 4 bases not matched to a gene. The CDR3 covers 14 residues. CDR1 is MDHEN, CDR2 SYDVKM, per germline. This chain's CDR3 is CASSLRLAPNEQFF. The part of the CDR3 DNA that was read is TGTGCCAGCAGTTTGAGACTAGCGCCCAATGAG.

This clone was detected many times. CDR3 bases read: TGTGCCTGCTACCTCCCAGGGCCAGAGACC. Translation: CACYLPGPET. The CDR3, in full, reads CACYLPGPETQYF. The chain couples TRBV30 to TRBJ2-5, with D tentatively TRBD1 (5 bases). The read finishes 3 residues shy of the CDR3 end, and the germline J gene is used to complete it. The germline V gene has CDR1 GTSNPN and CDR2 SVGIG (reference sequence). The CDR3 is 13 residues long. Trimming stripped 6 bases from V and 4 bases from J, with 15 bases between.

This clone was counted a few times. The CDR3 end lies 3 residues beyond the end of the read and is filled in from the germline J gene. V is TRBV10-2 and J is TRBJ2-7; D call uncertain. Looked up from germline, CDR1 is WSHSY and CDR2 is SAAADI. The CDR3 totals 16 residues. V was trimmed by 3 bases and J by 3 bases, leaving 18 bases between them. CDR3 DNA (partial): TGCGCCAGCAGTGATATCACTAAACGAACGAGCTACGAG. It codes for CASSDITKRTSYE. The entire CDR3 is CASSDITKRTSYEQYF.

This clone was seen many times. The read stops 3 residues short of the end of the CDR3; the missing end is completed from the germline J gene. This chain joins TRBV7-6 and TRBJ2-7; the D gene is possibly TRBD1 (5 bases). The CDR3 has 15 amino acids. CDR1 is SGHVS, CDR2 FNYEAQ, per germline. Trimming took 2 bases from V and 5 from J, leaving 16 bases between them. CDR3 protein: CASSLFQDTSHEQYF. The DNA read from the CDR3 is TGTGCCAGCAGCTTATTCCAGGACACTTCTCACGAG.